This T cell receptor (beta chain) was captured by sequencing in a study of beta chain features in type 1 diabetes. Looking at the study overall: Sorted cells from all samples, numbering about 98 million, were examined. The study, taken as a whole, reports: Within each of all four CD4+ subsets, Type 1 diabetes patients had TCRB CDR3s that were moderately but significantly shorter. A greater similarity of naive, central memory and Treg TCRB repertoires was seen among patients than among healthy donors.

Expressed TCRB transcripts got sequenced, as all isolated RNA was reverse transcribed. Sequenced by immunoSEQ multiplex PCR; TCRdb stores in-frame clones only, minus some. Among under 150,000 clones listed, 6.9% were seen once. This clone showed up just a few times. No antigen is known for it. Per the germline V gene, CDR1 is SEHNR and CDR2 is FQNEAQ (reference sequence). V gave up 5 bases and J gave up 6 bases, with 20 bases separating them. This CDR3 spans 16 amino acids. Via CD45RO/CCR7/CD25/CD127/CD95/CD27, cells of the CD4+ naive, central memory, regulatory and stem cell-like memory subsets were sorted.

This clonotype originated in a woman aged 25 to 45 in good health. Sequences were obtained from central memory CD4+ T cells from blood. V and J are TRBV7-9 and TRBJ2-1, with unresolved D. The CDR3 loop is CASSPGKTVGLNEQFF. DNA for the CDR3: TGTGCCAGCAGCCCCGGTAAGACGGTGGGCCTCAATGAGCAGTTCTTC.